Presented here are 19 T cell receptor beta chains from one specimen sequenced in a study of CD8 T cells in ankylosing spondylitis. These receptors' antigens are unknown. Using its own MiXCR run on the 5' RACE reads, TCRdb lists one record per CDR3 protein. The sample lists 200,000 to 250,000 distinct CDR3 sequences; around 19% were seen once. General study results and limits: Apparently characteristic of ankylosing spondylitis blood was a TCR beta motif (under ten highly homologous variants).

The sequenced material came from blood, either unsorted or a sorted T cell fraction (not recorded which). Every receptor here comes from a male donor with ankylosing spondylitis.

The chain combines TRBV18 with TRBJ2-7, with 8 bases fitting TRBD1. Per the germline V gene, CDR1 is KGHSH and CDR2 is LQKENI. The ends lost 0 bases at V and 5 bases at J; junction bases unmatched: 6. The CDR3 consists of 15 residues. In DNA form, the CDR3 reads TGTGCCAGCTCACCACCTGACAGGGGCTACGACGAGCAGTACTTC. It specifies CASSPPDRGYDEQYF. The full variable domain, its missing parts supplied by reference TRBV18 and TRBJ2-7, is NAGVMQNPRHLVRRRGQEARLRCSPMKGHSHVYWYRQLPEEGLKFMVYLQKENIIDESGMPKERFSAEFPKEGPSILRIQQVVRGDSAAYFCASSPPDRGYDEQYFGPGTRLTVT.

The chain combines TRBV28 with TRBJ1-2; no reliable D call. Germline-derived CDR1 and CDR2 are MDHEN and SYDVKM. The CDR3 has 12 residues. The V end lost 7 bases, the J end lost 2 bases, and 8 bases lay between the germline ends. CDR3: CASIGENYGYTF. In nucleotides, the CDR3 is TGTGCCAGCATCGGCGAAAACTATGGCTACACCTTC.

This clonotype occurred many times. The chain employs TRBV4-2 and TRBJ2-1; D unresolved. Germline assignment: CDR1 LGHNA and CDR2 YNFKEQ. The CDR3 runs to 15 residues. The germline V and J ends were trimmed by 0 bases and 4 bases, with 10 bases remaining between them. The CDR3 DNA reads TGTGCCAGCAGCCAAGATTTGTCCTTTTACAATGAGCAGTTCTTC. It specifies CASSQDLSFYNEQFF.

This clonotype was counted only a few times. This chain uses TRBV29-1 with TRBJ1-1, with 7 bases that match TRBD1. V trimming: 7 bases; J trimming: 5 bases; junction bases outside the gene matches: 10. This CDR3 contains 13 residues. Germline-derived CDR1 and CDR2 are SQVTM and ANQGSEA. As DNA, the CDR3 is TGCAGCGCCCAAACAGACAGGGAGACTGAAGCTTTCTTT. This encodes CSAQTDRETEAFF.

This sequence joins TRBV12-3 or TRBV12-4 and TRBJ1-5; D remains ambiguous. This CDR3 has 14 amino acids. V was trimmed by 3 bases and J by 2 bases, leaving 8 bases between them. CDR3 region: CASSFAQGNQPQHF. The CDR3 DNA sequence: TGTGCCAGCAGTTTTGCCCAGGGCAATCAGCCCCAGCATTTT.

This clonotype turned up a few times. The CDR3 DNA follows: TGTGCCAGCAGTTTAGGAAACAGGGATTTGAGCACTGAAGCTTTCTTT. Its protein product is CASSLGNRDLSTEAFF. V usage is TRBV28 and J usage is TRBJ1-1, with D possibly TRBD1 on 6 matching bases. This CDR3 is 16 amino acids long. Germline V gene sequence: CDR1 MDHEN, CDR2 SYDVKM. Trimming shortened V by 2 bases and J by 4 bases, and 17 bases separated the two germline ends.

The chain couples TRBV25-1 to TRBJ2-3; TRBD2 matches 8 bases. V lost 8 bases to trimming and J lost 4 bases; unmatched junction nucleotides: 11. This CDR3 contains 15 residues. Germline lookup yields CDR1 MGHDK and CDR2 SYGVNS. CDR3 loop: CASGKAAGGADTQYF. The CDR3 DNA reads TGTGCCAGCGGAAAGGCGGCGGGGGGAGCAGATACGCAGTATTTT.

The genes are TRBV7-2 and TRBJ2-7; 10 positions agree with TRBD2. Germline V gene sequence: CDR1 SGHTA, CDR2 FQGNSA. V lost 1 base and J lost 3; bases outside the gene matches: 3. This CDR3 region has 15 residues. The CDR3 loop is CASSLGVAGGYEQYF. CDR3 DNA sequence: TGTGCCAGCAGCTTAGGGGTAGCGGGAGGCTACGAGCAGTACTTC.

This clonotype was observed a handful of times. The chain links TRBV4-3 to TRBJ1-1; no clear D gene. This CDR3 contains 14 residues. The V gene lost 2 bases and the J gene lost 1 base, with 8 bases spanning the gap. CDR1 is LGHNA and CDR2 is YSLEER in the germline V gene. The CDR3, as DNA: TGCGCCAGCAGCCAACTAAGACAGAACACTGAAGCTTTCTTT. Amino acid sequence: CASSQLRQNTEAFF.

The chain carries TRBV6-2 or TRBV6-3 and TRBJ2-1; the D gene could be TRBD1 or TRBD2 (6 bases each). Germline CDR1 is MNHEY and CDR2 is SVGEGT. This CDR3 contains 15 residues. V was pared by 6 bases and J by 2 bases, with 14 bases between. The CDR3 spells CASRDGGGTYNEQFF. The CDR3 region has the DNA TGTGCCAGCAGGGACGGGGGCGGGACCTACAATGAGCAGTTCTTC.

The chain links TRBV11-3 to TRBJ2-4; 13 nucleotides align to TRBD2. The CDR3 loop spans 16 amino acids. Germline values: CDR1 SGHNT, CDR2 YENEEA. Unmatched junction bases numbered 5, after V lost 5 bases and J lost 4 bases. CDR3 coding DNA: TGTGCCAGCAGCCATAGACTAGCGGGGGGAAAAAACATTCAGTACTTC. Protein sequence: CASSHRLAGGKNIQYF.

The V and J genes are TRBV6-2 or TRBV6-3 and TRBJ2-3; D is undetermined. This CDR3 is built from 12 residues. The germline gives CDR1 MNHEY, CDR2 SVGEGT. V was cut by 6 bases and J by 6 bases, with 10 bases left in between. The CDR3 sequence is CASSESSDTQYF. The DNA for the CDR3 is TGTGCCAGCAGCGAGTCTTCCGATACGCAGTATTTT.

This clonotype was counted only a few times. The chain employs TRBV4-3 and TRBJ2-5; 10 nucleotides agree with TRBD2. Germline values: CDR1 LGHNA, CDR2 YSLEER. The CDR3 is 19 amino acids. The junction had 12 bases not matched to a gene; V was cut back by 1 base and J by 1 base. The CDR3 DNA sequence: TGCGCCAGCAGCCAAGTCCCTAGCGGGAGATCAGACCCCCAAGAGACCCAGTACTTC. Translation gives CASSQVPSGRSDPQETQYF.

The V and J genes are TRBV21-1 and TRBJ2-1. TRBV21-1 is shown as a pseudogene. CDR3 size: 14 residues. CDR3 in DNA: TGTGCCAGCAGCAAAGGTGGCAGTTACAATGAGCAGTTCTTC. Translated, it gives CASSKGGSYNEQFF.

This clonotype turned up a few times. The CDR3 region is CASSRSGALSYNEQFF. CDR3 coding DNA: TGTGCCAGCAGTCGTAGCGGGGCACTATCCTACAATGAGCAGTTCTTC. This chain joins TRBV7-9 and TRBJ2-1, with TRBD2 matching 8 bases. The V gene end was trimmed by 6 bases and the J gene end by 1 base; junction bases not matched to a gene: 8. The CDR3 has 16 amino acids. Germline values: CDR1 SEHNR, CDR2 FQNEAQ (reference sequence).

A single count supports this clonotype. V is TRBV24-1 and J is TRBJ2-7; a possible D gene is TRBD2 (5 bases). CDR1 and CDR2 from the germline V gene are KGHDR and SFDVKD. V was cut by 7 bases and J by 2 bases, with 17 bases left in between. The CDR3 contains 15 residues. The CDR3 coding sequence is TGTGCCACCAGCGGGGTCGATCCTCAACCCTACGAGCAGTACTTC. It translates to CATSGVDPQPYEQYF.

This chain connects TRBV27 to TRBJ2-3, with 7 bases lining up with TRBD2. This CDR3 contains 12 residues. Germline-derived CDR1 and CDR2 are MNHEY and SMNVEV (reference sequence). The V and J ends lost 5 bases and 6 bases, in that order; junction bases with no gene match: 2. In DNA, the CDR3 is TGTGCCAGCAGTGCGGGAGTGGATACGCAGTATTTT. It encodes CASSAGVDTQYF.

This clonotype was counted between two and nine times. V gene TRBV5-1 combines with J gene TRBJ1-4; 9 bases match TRBD1. Per germline, CDR1 SGHRS and CDR2 YFSETQ. V was pared by 4 bases and J by 7 bases, with 8 bases of the junction left unmatched. The CDR3 has 15 amino acids. CDR3 sequence (DNA): TGCGCCAGCAGCACGGGACAGGGAGGGAGTGAAAAACTGTTTTTT. It codes for CASSTGQGGSEKLFF.

This clonotype was recorded at least ten times. J is TRBJ2-3 and V is TRBV10-1; D is ambiguous. CDR1 and CDR2 from the germline V gene are WNHNN and SYGVQD (reference sequence). The CDR3 loop spans 14 amino acids. V was cut by 3 bases and J by 6 bases, with 13 bases left in between. The CDR3 region is CASSDMDARDTQYF. In DNA, the CDR3 is TGCGCCAGCAGTGACATGGACGCCAGGGATACGCAGTATTTT.